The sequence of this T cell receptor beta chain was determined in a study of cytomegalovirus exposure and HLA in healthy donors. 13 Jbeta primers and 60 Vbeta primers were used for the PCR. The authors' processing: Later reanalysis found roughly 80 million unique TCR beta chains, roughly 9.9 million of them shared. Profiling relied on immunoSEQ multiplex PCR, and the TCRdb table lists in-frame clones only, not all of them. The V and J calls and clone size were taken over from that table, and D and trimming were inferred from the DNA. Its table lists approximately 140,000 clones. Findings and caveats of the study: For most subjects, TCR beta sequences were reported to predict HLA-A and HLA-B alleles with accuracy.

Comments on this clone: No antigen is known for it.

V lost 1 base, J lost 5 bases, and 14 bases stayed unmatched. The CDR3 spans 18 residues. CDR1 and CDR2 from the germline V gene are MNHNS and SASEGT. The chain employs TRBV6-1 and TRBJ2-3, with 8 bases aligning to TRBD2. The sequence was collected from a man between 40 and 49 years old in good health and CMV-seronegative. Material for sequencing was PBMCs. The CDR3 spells CASSEVQWAGGHRDTQYF. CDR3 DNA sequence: TGTGCCAGCAGTGAAGTCCAGTGGGCGGGGGGTCACCGAGATACGCAGTATTTT.